Given below is one T cell receptor beta chain in context. V dropped 2 bases and J dropped 2 bases, with 12 bases sitting between them. Germline CDR1 SQVTM, CDR2 ANQGSEA. CDR3 length: 14 amino acids. This entry is derived from a study of CD8+ T cells in alopecia areata. Following extraction, RNA underwent reverse transcription to cDNA, which served as the sequencing template. Here immunoSEQ multiplex PCR was the method, and the copy in TCRdb shows in-frame clones only, minus some. The sample lists about 120,000 clones; 53% were seen once. Treatment here: oral pan-JAK inhibitor, 5-10 mg twice daily. The starting material was CD4+ T cells sorted from blood, obtained at week 4, from a patient treated with tofacitinib. The TCR sequence derives from a human donor with alopecia areata. The rearrangement links TRBV29-1 to TRBJ1-2; D uncertain. CDR3 nucleotide sequence: TGCAGCGTTGAAATAGGTTCGGGGAACTATGGCTACACCTTC. Its translation: CSVEIGSGNYGYTF.